The sequence of this TCR beta chain was determined in a study of tumour-infiltrating T cells in Burkitt lymphoma. The germline V gene encodes CDR1 SGHTA and CDR2 FQGNSA. The CDR3 is 14 residues long. Clones were sequenced by immunoSEQ multiplex PCR, and TCRdb holds only the in-frame ones, with some missing. The table lists approximately 3,700 clones, about 19% of them singletons, with about 1.5% in the top ten. To note about this clone: The junction departs from germline at one end; a sequencing error may be responsible.

The chain recombines TRBV7-2 with TRBJ2-1, with D maybe TRBD1 (6 bases). The receptor was derived from a human donor with Burkitt lymphoma. The sequenced sample was tumor tissue. The CDR3 nucleotides read TGTGCCAGCAGCCCCCGGACAGCTGGCGATGAGCAATTCTTC. It specifies CASSPRTAGDEQFF.